The 10 T cell receptor beta chains in this list originate from one sample, sequenced in a study of identical twins. Using its own MiXCR run on the 5' RACE reads, TCRdb lists one record per CDR3 protein. The repertoire holds approximately 530,000 distinct CDR3 sequences, 20% to 25% seen once, with approximately 0.5% in the top ten. The sample also formed part of further work on yellow fever vaccine responses in identical twins.

Sequencing was done on a sample of CD4+ T cells sorted from blood. These receptor sequences come from a woman under 30 in good health.

In this sample, this clonotype turned up a few times. The chain carries TRBV29-1 and TRBJ2-3; no definite D call. Germline V gives CDR1 SQVTM, CDR2 ANQGSEA. This CDR3 contains 14 residues. V shed 4 bases and J shed 0 bases, with 11 bases lying between them. The CDR3: CSVVPALSTDTQYF. In DNA, the CDR3 is TGCAGCGTTGTCCCAGCCCTCAGCACAGATACGCAGTATTTT.

The V call is TRBV29-1, the J call TRBJ2-4; possibly TRBD2 for D (5 bases). Trimming left V 0 bases short and J 0 bases short, with 12 bases between. The germline V gene has CDR1 SQVTM and CDR2 ANQGSEA. There are 16 residues in the CDR3. In DNA, the CDR3 is TGCAGCGTTGAAGATGAGAGCGGATTAGCCAAAAACATTCAGTACTTC. Translation gives CSVEDESGLAKNIQYF.

This clonotype came up a few times. The genes are TRBV28 and TRBJ2-7, with D perhaps TRBD1 (5 bases). The CDR3 totals 14 residues. Germline V gene lookup returns CDR1 MDHEN and CDR2 SYDVKM. The V and J ends lost 4 bases and 10 bases respectively, with 20 bases between them. The CDR3 region has the DNA TGTGCCAGCAGTTGGCGCCCCCGGACACCGGACCAGTACTTC. Its protein product is CASSWRPRTPDQYF.

The chain employs TRBV18 and TRBJ2-3; D remains ambiguous. Trimming shortened V by 2 bases and J by 0 bases, and 12 bases separated the two germline ends. Germline CDR1 and CDR2: KGHSH and LQKENI. The CDR3 is 16 amino acids. CDR3 nucleotide sequence: TGTGCCAGCTCACCAAAAGGGCAGCCTAGCACAGATACGCAGTATTTT. It translates to CASSPKGQPSTDTQYF.

This CDR3 reads CSARGEVSGKTYEQYF. The CDR3 nucleotides read TGCAGTGCTAGGGGGGAAGTTAGCGGAAAAACCTACGAGCAGTACTTC. This rearrangement joins TRBV20-1 to TRBJ2-7; weak D call: TRBD2 (6 bases). Germline V gene data show CDR1 as DFQATT and CDR2 as SNEGSKA (reference sequence). V was cut by 3 bases and J by 2 bases, with 20 bases left in between. This CDR3 has 16 residues.

The V gene is TRBV7-8, the J gene TRBJ2-7, with 9 bases fitting TRBD1. Germline trimming cut 5 bases from V and 3 bases from J; bases unmatched to any gene: 11. Germline V CDR1 and CDR2: SGHVS, FQNEAQ. The CDR3 extends over 16 amino acids. CDR3 sequence (DNA): TGTGCCAGCAGCCCCAACCGGGACAGGGAGGACTACGAGCAGTACGTC. Translating gives CASSPNRDREDYEQYV.

The chain links TRBV10-3 to TRBJ2-3, with a possible D match to TRBD2 (5 bases). CDR3 length: 15 residues. Trimming took 3 bases from V and 4 from J, leaving 14 bases between them. Per germline, CDR1 ENHRY and CDR2 SYGVKD. The CDR3: CAISDSPAASDTQYF. The CDR3 bases are TGTGCCATCAGTGATAGCCCAGCGGCATCAGATACGCAGTATTTT.

Only a few counts were recorded for this clonotype. The chain has TRBV7-2 and TRBJ2-3; D is tentatively TRBD1 or TRBD2 (7 bases each). Germline values: CDR1 SGHTA, CDR2 FQGNSA. Trimming took 5 bases from V and 4 from J, leaving 19 bases between them. The CDR3 is 16 amino acids. The CDR3 DNA is TGTGCCAGCAGCCCAGCTTACCAGGGGGGGCCAGATACGCAGTATTTT. Amino acid sequence: CASSPAYQGGPDTQYF.

This clonotype was observed a handful of times. The CDR3 DNA is TGCAGTCCCAGGTGGGTGGGGGACACTGAAGCTTTCTTT. This codes for CSPRWVGDTEAFF. This sequence joins TRBV20-1 and TRBJ1-1; weak D call: TRBD1 (5 bases). The ends were cut back, 8 bases at V and 3 bases at J, with 16 bases in the middle. The CDR3 covers 13 residues. The V gene's germline CDR1 is DFQATT and CDR2 SNEGSKA (reference sequence).

This chain connects TRBV18 to TRBJ2-6; maybe TRBD1 (6 bases). CDR1 KGHSH and CDR2 LQKENI come from the germline V gene. The CDR3 sequence is 18 residues long. Trimming stripped 3 bases from V and 0 bases from J, with 15 bases between. DNA of the CDR3: TGTGCCAGCTCACCTCCGGGACACATCGTCTCTGGGGCCAACGTCCTGACTTTC. Amino acid sequence: CASSPPGHIVSGANVLTF.